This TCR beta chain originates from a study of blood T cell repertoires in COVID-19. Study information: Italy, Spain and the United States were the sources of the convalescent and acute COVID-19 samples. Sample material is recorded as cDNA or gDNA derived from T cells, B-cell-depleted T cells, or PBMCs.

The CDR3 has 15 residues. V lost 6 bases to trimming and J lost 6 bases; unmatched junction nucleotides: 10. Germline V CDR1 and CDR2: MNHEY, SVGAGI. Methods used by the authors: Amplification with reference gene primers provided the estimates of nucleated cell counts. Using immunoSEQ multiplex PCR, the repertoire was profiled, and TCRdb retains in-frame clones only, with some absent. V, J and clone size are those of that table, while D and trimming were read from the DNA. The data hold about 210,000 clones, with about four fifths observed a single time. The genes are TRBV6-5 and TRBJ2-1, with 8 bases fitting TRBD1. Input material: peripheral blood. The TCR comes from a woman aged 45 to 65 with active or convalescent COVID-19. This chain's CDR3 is CASSMDRAFGNEQFF. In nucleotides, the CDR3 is TGTGCCAGCAGCATGGACAGGGCCTTTGGCAATGAGCAGTTCTTC.